This entry lists 31 T cell receptor beta chains sequenced from one sample in a study of shared clonotypes between healthy human individuals. The method was immunoSEQ multiplex PCR; TCRdb's version includes in-frame clones alone and lacks a portion of them. The sample yields roughly 2.2 million clones, just over 90% seen once. Input material: naive CD4+ T cells from PBMCs. Subset given: CD45RA+ positively selected. These receptors were taken from a man between 18 and 29 years old in good health. Some clones in this sample may be carry-over from other donors' samples.

V is TRBV18 and J is TRBJ2-2; 7 positions match TRBD2. The CDR3 is 15 residues long. V lost 2 bases, J lost 7 bases, and 7 bases stayed unmatched. Germline CDR1 KGHSH, CDR2 LQKENI. The CDR3 DNA reads TGTGCCAGCTCACCAGATCGCGGGAGAGGCGGGGAGCTGTTTTTT. Its translation: CASSPDRGRGGELFF.

The CDR3, as DNA: TGTGCCAGCAGTGAAGGATCGAACACCGGGGAGCTGTTTTTT. It translates to CASSEGSNTGELFF. This sequence joins TRBV6-1 and TRBJ2-2; D call uncertain. The germline V gene encodes CDR1 MNHNS and CDR2 SASEGT. Deletions cut 1 base from V and 0 bases from J, with 3 bases between. The CDR3 length is 14 residues.

The V call is TRBV7-2, the J call TRBJ2-3, with 8 bases lining up with TRBD1. The germline V gene encodes CDR1 SGHTA and CDR2 FQGNSA. The CDR3 consists of 14 residues. V lost 4 bases, J lost 6 bases, and 6 bases stayed unmatched. The CDR3 DNA follows: TGTGCCAGCAGCTACCAGGGGGCGTATGATACGCAGTATTTT. Translating it yields CASSYQGAYDTQYF.

The V and J genes are TRBV12-5 and TRBJ2-2; D may be TRBD2 (6 bases). This CDR3 is 14 amino acids long. Germline CDR1 and CDR2: LGHNT and FRNRAP. Between the trimmed V and J ends, which lost 6 bases and 5 bases, there was a span of 13 bases. For the CDR3, the DNA is TGTGCTAGTGGGCGGGACCTTAAGACCGGGGAGCTGTTTTTT. Translated, it gives CASGRDLKTGELFF.

The chain joins TRBV9 to TRBJ2-1, with 7 bases matching TRBD1. The germline V gene encodes CDR1 SGDLS and CDR2 YYNGEE. Trimming removed 5 bases from V and 2 bases from J; junction bases left unmatched: 4. The CDR3 contains 14 residues. The CDR3 loop is CASSRQGPYNEQFF. CDR3 nucleotides: TGTGCCAGCAGTCGACAGGGCCCCTACAATGAGCAGTTCTTC.

This chain uses TRBV4-1 with TRBJ1-3; unclear D gene. V lost 4 bases and J lost 0, with 13 bases in between. CDR1 MGHRA and CDR2 YSYEKL come from the germline V gene. The CDR3 is 16 residues long. The CDR3 sequence: CASSRPRTVSGNTIYF. The CDR3 nucleotides are TGCGCCAGCAGCCGACCCCGGACGGTCTCTGGAAACACCATATATTTT.

This clone appeared a single time. The rearrangement uses TRBV6-1 and TRBJ1-3, with 7 nucleotides matching TRBD1. Germline CDR1 MNHNS, CDR2 SASEGT. J gave up 0 bases and V 3 bases, and 8 bases lay outside the gene matches. This CDR3 is 17 amino acids long. CDR3 DNA: TGTGCCAGCAGTGACCTAGACAGGGCGCACTCTGGAAACACCATATATTTT. Translation: CASSDLDRAHSGNTIYF.

About this clone itself: The conserved final phenylalanine or tryptophan is absent from the CDR3, which likely points to a read error. V is TRBV6-5 and J is TRBJ1-2; 12 nucleotides align to TRBD1. This CDR3 comprises 13 residues. CDR1 and CDR2 from the germline V gene are MNHEY and SVGAGI. V trimming: 5 bases; J trimming: 8 bases; junction bases outside the gene matches: 3. CDR3 sequence (DNA): TGTGCCAGCAGTGACGGGACAGGGGGCGGCTACACCCTC. It translates to CASSDGTGGGYTL.

CDR3 in DNA: TGTGCCAGCAGCCCCAACAGGCAAAACACCATATATTTT. This gives the protein CASSPNRQNTIYF. The gene calls are TRBV7-2 and TRBJ1-3; TRBD1 might be the D (5 bases). V dropped 5 bases and J dropped 6 bases, with 11 bases sitting between them. Germline V gene lookup returns CDR1 SGHTA and CDR2 FQGNSA. The CDR3 totals 13 residues.

The V and J genes are TRBV7-9 and TRBJ1-2; possibly TRBD1 for D (6 bases). The CDR3 runs 13 residues. Per the germline V gene, CDR1 is SEHNR and CDR2 is FQNEAQ (reference sequence). V lost 1 base to trimming and J lost 4 bases, with 7 bases between them. CDR3 loop: CASSLGDTYGYTF. CDR3 DNA: TGTGCCAGCAGCTTAGGGGACACCTATGGCTACACCTTC.

V gene TRBV30 combines with J gene TRBJ2-3, with D perhaps TRBD2 (5 bases). V was clipped by 2 bases and J by 0 bases, with 9 bases between them. The CDR3 has 14 residues. The V gene's germline CDR1 is GTSNPN and CDR2 SVGIG (reference sequence). CDR3 loop: CAWSSEGSTDTQYF. CDR3 DNA sequence: TGTGCCTGGAGTTCTGAGGGAAGCACAGATACGCAGTATTTT. Together with reference TRBV30 and TRBJ2-3, the CDR3 gives the full variable domain: SQTIHQWPATLVQPVGSPLSLECTVEGTSNPNLYWYRQAAGRGLQLLFYSVGIGQISSEVPQNLSASRPQDRQFILSSKKLLLSDSGFYLCAWSSEGSTDTQYFGPGTRLTVL.

V is TRBV29-1 and J is TRBJ2-1; D is ambiguous. Germline lookup yields CDR1 SQVTM and CDR2 ANQGSEA. V lost 0 bases, J lost 7 bases, and 7 bases lay in between. This CDR3 contains 12 residues. The CDR3 region is CSVEDSRNEQFF. For the CDR3, the DNA is TGCAGCGTTGAAGATTCCCGTAATGAGCAGTTCTTC.

The chain recombines TRBV27 with TRBJ1-5; D remains ambiguous. CDR1 is MNHEY and CDR2 is SMNVEV in the germline V gene (reference sequence). The V end lost 6 bases, the J end lost 0 bases, and 21 bases lay between the germline ends. The CDR3 is 18 amino acids. Written as DNA, the CDR3 is TGTGCCAGCAGATCACTTCTCGGGTCGTTTAATAGCAATCAGCCCCAGCATTTT. This sequence encodes CASRSLLGSFNSNQPQHF.

The chain has TRBV10-3 and TRBJ1-2; D unresolved. Per germline, CDR1 ENHRY and CDR2 SYGVKD. Trimming removed 1 base from V and 4 bases from J, with 13 bases in between. The CDR3 length is 15 residues. The CDR3 loop is CAISEFGEVGYGYTF. CDR3 nucleotides: TGTGCCATCAGTGAGTTCGGGGAGGTGGGCTATGGCTACACCTTC.

The chain is built from TRBV7-3 and TRBJ2-1; D not resolved. The CDR3 is 15 residues long. Trimming cost V 0 bases and J 5 bases, with 11 bases left between them. CDR1 and CDR2 from the germline V gene are SGHTA and FQGTGA. The CDR3 DNA follows: TGTGCCAGCAGCTTAACCCGGGCCGGGCACAATGAGCAGTTCTTC. Protein: CASSLTRAGHNEQFF.

The chain links TRBV5-1 to TRBJ2-3; 9 positions agree with TRBD2. Unmatched junction bases numbered 7, after V lost 4 bases and J lost 4 bases. Germline V gene data show CDR1 as SGHRS and CDR2 as YFSETQ. The CDR3 covers 15 residues. The CDR3 bases are TGCGCCAGCAGCCCCGGGATAGCGGGAGCAGATACGCAGTATTTT. This sequence encodes CASSPGIAGADTQYF.

V and J are TRBV5-1 and TRBJ2-3, with TRBD2 as a possible D gene (6 bases). V lost 2 bases to trimming and J lost 1 base, with 14 bases between them. The CDR3 contains 16 residues. Germline V gives CDR1 SGHRS, CDR2 YFSETQ. The DNA of the CDR3 is TGCGCCAGCAGCTTACCGCTAGCGTCTGGCACAGATACGCAGTATTTT. This translates into CASSLPLASGTDTQYF.

The chain links TRBV12-1 to TRBJ2-5; the listed D gene, TRBD2, was not tested against the DNA. TRBV12-1 is noted as a pseudogene. The CDR3 spans 16 residues. The CDR3 DNA sequence: TGTGCCAGCAGCTCGGGGACTAGCGGGAGGTGCGAGACCCAGTACTTC. It is translated as CASSSGTSGRCETQYF.

The chain employs TRBV5-1 and TRBJ2-7; 7 bases align to TRBD2. Losses at the gene ends were 1 base for V and 6 bases for J; bases not matched to a gene: 7. CDR1 SGHRS and CDR2 YFSETQ come from the germline V gene. This CDR3 has 14 amino acids. The CDR3: CASSLLPGGAEQYF. CDR3 sequence (DNA): TGCGCCAGCAGCTTGCTTCCGGGGGGAGCCGAGCAGTACTTC.

This chain joins TRBV11-2 and TRBJ2-6; D is possibly TRBD1 (6 bases). Germline CDR1 reads SGHAT; CDR2 reads FQNNGV. The CDR3 is 16 amino acids. V lost 7 bases, J lost 0 bases, and 13 bases lay in between. Written as DNA, the CDR3 is TGTGCCAGCACAAAACAGGGTCTCTCTGGGGCCAACGTCCTGACTTTC. Translated, it gives CASTKQGLSGANVLTF.

The chain uses TRBV5-4 and TRBJ2-1, with a tentative D call TRBD2 (5 bases). Germline CDR1 SGHNT, CDR2 YYREEE (reference sequence). The length of the CDR3 is 15 residues. The germline V and J ends were trimmed by 0 bases and 2 bases, with 9 bases remaining between them. CDR3 region: CASSLDSGAYNEQFF. The CDR3 DNA reads as TGTGCCAGCAGCTTGGACTCCGGGGCCTACAATGAGCAGTTCTTC.

The chain links TRBV15 to TRBJ1-4; no reliable D call. The length of the CDR3 is 12 residues. Germline values: CDR1 LNHNV, CDR2 YYDKDF (reference sequence). The ends were cut back, 1 base at V and 7 bases at J, with 4 bases in the middle. The CDR3 loop reads CATSRVAEKLFF. The CDR3 DNA reads TGTGCCACCAGCAGAGTCGCTGAAAAACTGTTTTTT.

V usage is TRBV7-9 and J usage is TRBJ2-5; D ambiguous. The germline V gene has CDR1 SEHNR and CDR2 FQNEAQ (reference sequence). The CDR3 covers 15 residues. With 5 bases removed from V and 0 bases from J, the gap between germline ends came to 13 bases. DNA of the CDR3: TGTGCCAGCAGCCCCGCGATGGGGTACCAAGAGACCCAGTACTTC. This codes for CASSPAMGYQETQYF.

CDR3 sequence reads: CASSVGTQSLGDTQYF. CDR3 coding DNA: TGTGCCAGCAGCGTAGGAACACAGTCTCTAGGAGATACGCAGTATTTT. The chain combines TRBV9 with TRBJ2-3; D is uncertain. The V gene's germline CDR1 is SGDLS and CDR2 YYNGEE. CDR3 size: 16 residues. V dropped 0 bases and J dropped 5 bases, with 16 bases sitting between them.

The rearrangement links TRBV6-1 to TRBJ2-1, with 12 bases matching TRBD2. In germline, CDR1 is MNHNS, CDR2 SASEGT. There are 16 residues in the CDR3. Unmatched junction bases numbered 7, after V lost 3 bases and J lost 7 bases. The CDR3 region has the DNA TGTGCCAGCAGTGACCAGAGAGGACTAGCGGGGAATGAGCAGTTCTTC. Protein: CASSDQRGLAGNEQFF.

The rearrangement links TRBV6-5 to TRBJ1-1; TRBD1 might be the D (6 bases). The length of the CDR3 is 16 residues. V was shortened by 3 bases and J by 3 bases, with 17 bases between the two germline ends. The germline V gene encodes CDR1 MNHEY and CDR2 SVGAGI. In DNA form, the CDR3 reads TGTGCCAGCAGTTATAGGGGGGCGGGCCGGGACACTGAAGCTTTCTTT. Translating it yields CASSYRGAGRDTEAFF.

This clone was observed once. The chain recombines TRBV28 with TRBJ2-7; D is perhaps TRBD2 (5 bases). The CDR3 contains 14 residues. Germline V gene lookup returns CDR1 MDHEN and CDR2 SYDVKM. Trimming left V 6 bases short and J 3 bases short, with 15 bases between. This CDR3 reads CASRGGGLVYEQYF. CDR3 coding DNA: TGTGCCAGCAGAGGTGGCGGACTCGTCTACGAGCAGTACTTC.

The chain has TRBV5-6 and TRBJ1-2; TRBD1 matches 7 bases. Germline CDR1 and CDR2: SGHDT and YYEEEE. V was clipped by 0 bases and J by 0 bases; unmatched bases: 5. The CDR3 contains 16 residues. DNA for the CDR3: TGTGCCAGCAGCTTGGCACGGGACAGTGCTAACTATGGCTACACCTTC. It specifies CASSLARDSANYGYTF.

The chain recombines TRBV7-9 with TRBJ2-2, with a tentative D call TRBD1 (5 bases). Germline V CDR1 and CDR2: SEHNR, FQNEAQ (reference sequence). Trimming took 3 bases from V and 4 from J, leaving 6 bases between them. CDR3 length: 13 amino acids. The DNA of the CDR3 is TGTGCCAGCAGCTTGACAGTCACCGGGGAGCTGTTTTTT. It translates to CASSLTVTGELFF.

This chain connects TRBV6-6 to TRBJ2-7; D is perhaps TRBD1 (5 bases). Germline V gives CDR1 MNHNY, CDR2 SVGAGI (reference sequence). V lost 2 bases, J lost 3 bases, and 11 bases lay in between. The length of the CDR3 is 14 residues. CDR3 sequence (DNA): TGTGCCAGCAGTTACGGGGCAGGGTACTACGAGCAGTACTTC. Protein: CASSYGAGYYEQYF.

V gene TRBV13 combines with J gene TRBJ2-4; D is possibly TRBD1 or TRBD2 (5 bases each). CDR3 length: 16 amino acids. Trimming shortened V by 4 bases and J by 2 bases, and 15 bases separated the two germline ends. Germline V gives CDR1 PRHDT, CDR2 FYEKMQ (reference sequence). CDR3 coding DNA: TGTGCCAGCAGCTGGCTCAGTTGGGGGACCAAAAACATTCAGTACTTC. Amino acid sequence: CASSWLSWGTKNIQYF.